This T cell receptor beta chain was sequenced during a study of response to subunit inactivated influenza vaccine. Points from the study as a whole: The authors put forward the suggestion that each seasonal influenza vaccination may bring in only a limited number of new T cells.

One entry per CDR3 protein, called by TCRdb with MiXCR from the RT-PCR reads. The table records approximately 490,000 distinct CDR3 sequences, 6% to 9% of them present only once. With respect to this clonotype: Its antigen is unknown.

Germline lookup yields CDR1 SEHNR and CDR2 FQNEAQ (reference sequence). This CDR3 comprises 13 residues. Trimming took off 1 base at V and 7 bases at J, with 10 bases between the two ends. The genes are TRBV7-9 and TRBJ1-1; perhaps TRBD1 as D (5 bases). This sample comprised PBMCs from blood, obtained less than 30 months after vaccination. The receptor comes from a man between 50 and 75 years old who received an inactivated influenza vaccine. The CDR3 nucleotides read TGTGCCAGCAGCTTAGATTGGCAGGGTGAAGCTTTCTTT. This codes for CASSLDWQGEAFF.